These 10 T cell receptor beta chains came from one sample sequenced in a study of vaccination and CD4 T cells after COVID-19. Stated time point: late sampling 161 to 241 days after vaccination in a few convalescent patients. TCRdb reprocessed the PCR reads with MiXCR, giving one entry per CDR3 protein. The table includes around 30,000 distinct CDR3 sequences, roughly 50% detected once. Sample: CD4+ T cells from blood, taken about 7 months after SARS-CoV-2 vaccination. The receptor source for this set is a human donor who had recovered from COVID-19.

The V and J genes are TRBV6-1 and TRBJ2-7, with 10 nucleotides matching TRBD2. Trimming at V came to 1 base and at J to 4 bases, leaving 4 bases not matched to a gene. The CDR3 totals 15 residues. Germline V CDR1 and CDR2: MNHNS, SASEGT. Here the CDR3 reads CASSEGASGSYEQYF. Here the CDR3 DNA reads TGTGCCAGCAGTGAAGGGGCTAGCGGGAGTTACGAGCAGTACTTC.

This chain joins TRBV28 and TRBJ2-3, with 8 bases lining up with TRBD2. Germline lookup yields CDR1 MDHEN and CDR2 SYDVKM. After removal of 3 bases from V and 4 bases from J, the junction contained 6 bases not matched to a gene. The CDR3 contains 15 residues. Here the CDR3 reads CASSFGTGGADTQYF. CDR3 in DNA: TGTGCCAGCAGTTTTGGAACGGGAGGGGCAGATACGCAGTATTTT.

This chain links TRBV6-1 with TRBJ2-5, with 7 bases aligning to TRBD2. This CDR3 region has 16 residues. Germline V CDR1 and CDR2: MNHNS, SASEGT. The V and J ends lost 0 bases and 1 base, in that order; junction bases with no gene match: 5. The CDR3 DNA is TGTGCCAGCAGTGAAGCTCCTAGCGGCCCCCAAGAGACCCAGTACTTC. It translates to CASSEAPSGPQETQYF.

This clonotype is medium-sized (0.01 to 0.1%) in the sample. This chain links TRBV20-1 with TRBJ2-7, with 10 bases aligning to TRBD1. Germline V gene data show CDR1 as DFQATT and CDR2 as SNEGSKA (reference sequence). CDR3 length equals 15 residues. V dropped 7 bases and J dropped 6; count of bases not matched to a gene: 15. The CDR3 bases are TGCAGTGTCCCCGGGGGGACAGGGGATGCCAGCGAGCAGTACTTC. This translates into CSVPGGTGDASEQYF.

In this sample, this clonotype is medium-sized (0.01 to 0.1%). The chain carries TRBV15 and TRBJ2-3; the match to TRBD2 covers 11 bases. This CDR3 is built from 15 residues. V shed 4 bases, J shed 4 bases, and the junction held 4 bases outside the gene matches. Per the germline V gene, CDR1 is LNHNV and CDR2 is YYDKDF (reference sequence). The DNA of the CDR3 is TGTGCCACCAGCATACTAGCGGGAGCATCAGATACGCAGTATTTT. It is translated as CATSILAGASDTQYF.

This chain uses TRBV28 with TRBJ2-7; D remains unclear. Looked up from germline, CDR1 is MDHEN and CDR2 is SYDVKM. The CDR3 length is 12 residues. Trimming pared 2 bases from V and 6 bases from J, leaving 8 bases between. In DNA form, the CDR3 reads TGTGCCAGCAGTTTACCACCCCGCGAGCAGTACTTC. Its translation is CASSLPPREQYF.

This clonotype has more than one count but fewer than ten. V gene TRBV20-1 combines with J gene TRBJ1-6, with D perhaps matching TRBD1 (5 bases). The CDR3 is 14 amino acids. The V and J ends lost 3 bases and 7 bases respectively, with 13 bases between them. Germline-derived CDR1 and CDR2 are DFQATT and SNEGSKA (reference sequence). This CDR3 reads CSASKGVTNSPLHF. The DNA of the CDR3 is TGCAGTGCTAGTAAAGGGGTAACCAATTCACCCCTCCACTTT.

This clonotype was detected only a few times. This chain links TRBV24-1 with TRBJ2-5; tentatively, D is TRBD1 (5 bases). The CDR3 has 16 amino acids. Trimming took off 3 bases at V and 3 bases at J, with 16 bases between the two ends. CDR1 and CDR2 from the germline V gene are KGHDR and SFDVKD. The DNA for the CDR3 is TGTGCCACCAGTGATATAATGCAGGGCCAAAAAGAGACCCAGTACTTC. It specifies CATSDIMQGQKETQYF.

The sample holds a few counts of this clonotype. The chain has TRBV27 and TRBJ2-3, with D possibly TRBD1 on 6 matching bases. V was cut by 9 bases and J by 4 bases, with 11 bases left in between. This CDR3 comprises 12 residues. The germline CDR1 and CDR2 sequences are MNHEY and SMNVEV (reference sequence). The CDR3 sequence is CASQGWADTQYF. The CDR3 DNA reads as TGTGCCAGTCAGGGGTGGGCAGATACGCAGTATTTT.

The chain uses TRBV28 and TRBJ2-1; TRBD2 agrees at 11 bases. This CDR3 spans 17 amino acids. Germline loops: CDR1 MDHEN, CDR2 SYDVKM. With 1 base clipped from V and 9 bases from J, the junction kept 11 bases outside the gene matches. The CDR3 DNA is TGTGCCAGCAGTTTATCCGATGTCCTAGCGGGAGGTATTGAGCAGTTCTTC. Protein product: CASSLSDVLAGGIEQFF. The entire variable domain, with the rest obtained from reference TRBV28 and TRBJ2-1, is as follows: DVKVTQSSRYLVKRTGEKVFLECVQDMDHENMFWYRQDPGLGLRLIYFSYDVKMKEKGDIPEGYSVSREKKERFSLILESASTNQTSMYLCASSLSDVLAGGIEQFFGPGTRLTVL.